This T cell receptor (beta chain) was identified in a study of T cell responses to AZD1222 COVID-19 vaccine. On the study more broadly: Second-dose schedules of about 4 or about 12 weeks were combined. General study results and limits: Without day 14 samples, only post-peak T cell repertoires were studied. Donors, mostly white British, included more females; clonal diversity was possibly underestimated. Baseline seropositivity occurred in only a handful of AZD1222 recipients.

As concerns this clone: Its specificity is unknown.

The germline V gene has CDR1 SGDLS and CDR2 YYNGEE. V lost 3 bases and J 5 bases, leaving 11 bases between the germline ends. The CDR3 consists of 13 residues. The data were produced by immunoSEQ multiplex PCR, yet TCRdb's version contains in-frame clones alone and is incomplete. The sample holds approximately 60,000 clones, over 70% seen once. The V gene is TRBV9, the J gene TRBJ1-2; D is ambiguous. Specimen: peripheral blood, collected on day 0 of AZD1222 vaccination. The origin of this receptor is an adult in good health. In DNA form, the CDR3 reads TGTGCCAGCAGCGACATGCAAGGGTATGGCTACACCTTC. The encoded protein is CASSDMQGYGYTF.